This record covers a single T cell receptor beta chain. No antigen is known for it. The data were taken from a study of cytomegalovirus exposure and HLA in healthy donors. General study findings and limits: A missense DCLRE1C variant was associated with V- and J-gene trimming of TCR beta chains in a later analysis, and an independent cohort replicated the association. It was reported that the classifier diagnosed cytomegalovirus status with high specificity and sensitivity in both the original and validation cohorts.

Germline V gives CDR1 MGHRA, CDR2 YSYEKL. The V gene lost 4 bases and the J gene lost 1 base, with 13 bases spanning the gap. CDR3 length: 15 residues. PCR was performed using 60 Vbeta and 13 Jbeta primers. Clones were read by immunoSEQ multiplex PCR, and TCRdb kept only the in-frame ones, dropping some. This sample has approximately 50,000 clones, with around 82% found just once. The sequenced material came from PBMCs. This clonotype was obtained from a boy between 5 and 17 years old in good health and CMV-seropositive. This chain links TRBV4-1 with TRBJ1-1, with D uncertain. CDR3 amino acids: CASSPPFTSNTEAFF. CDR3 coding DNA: TGCGCCAGCAGCCCGCCTTTTACATCGAACACTGAAGCTTTCTTT.